In its sample, the clone carrying this T cell receptor beta chain was seen once. Trimming cost V 7 bases and J 0 bases, with 21 bases left between them. This CDR3 contains 16 residues. Germline-derived CDR1 and CDR2 are SQVTM and ANQGSEA. Clones were read by immunoSEQ multiplex PCR, and TCRdb kept only the in-frame ones, dropping some. The table records around 2,000 clones, more than 65% of them present only once. This record comes from a study of T cells after posttransplantation cyclophosphamide. Treatment was busulfan-fludarabine conditioning, a marrow graft, and cyclophosphamide on days +3 and +4.

Sequenced material: PBMCs, taken after allogeneic stem cell transplant with posttransplant cyclophosphamide. The receptor comes from a male patient over 55 who received an allogeneic stem cell transplant from a related donor and was CMV-positive. Some of the T cells might come from the graft donor. The chain links TRBV29-1 to TRBJ1-2; D is perhaps TRBD1 (6 bases). CDR3 region: CSGGDNWTAANYGYTF. CDR3 DNA sequence: TGCAGCGGGGGTGATAACTGGACAGCCGCTAACTATGGCTACACCTTC.